This TCR beta chain was found in a study of shared clonotypes between healthy human individuals. Every immunoSEQ plate was one replicate of a subset's evenly spread DNA. The table came from immunoSEQ multiplex PCR; TCRdb's copy has only in-frame clones and leaves some out. The sample yields around 2.1 million clones, roughly 91% seen once. Germline lookup yields CDR1 KGHSH and CDR2 LQKENI. V shed 3 bases and J shed 2 bases, with 14 bases lying between them. This CDR3 is 15 amino acids long. To note about this clone: Its antigen is not identified.

Study-wide points: Represented diversity (both genetic and exposure-history) was limited by the small number of donors. Shared clonotypes: approximately 4.5% naive CD4, around 3.5% naive CD8, roughly 2.4% memory CD4, 0.4% to 0.45% memory CD8.

The naive CD8 subset, CD45RO-negative cells positively selected for CCR7, excluded terminally differentiated effector memory CD45RA+ cells. The donors, healthy adults who were HIV-negative, had experienced no recent acute infections or vaccinations. The chain joins TRBV18 to TRBJ2-7, with no clear D. This clonotype originated in a man between 18 and 35 years old in good health. Some clones in this sample may be carry-over from other donors' samples. The sequenced material came from naive CD8+ T cells from PBMCs. For the CDR3, the DNA is TGTGCCAGCTCACCTGAAAAGTTCTCGACCTACGAGCAGTACTTC. Protein: CASSPEKFSTYEQYF.